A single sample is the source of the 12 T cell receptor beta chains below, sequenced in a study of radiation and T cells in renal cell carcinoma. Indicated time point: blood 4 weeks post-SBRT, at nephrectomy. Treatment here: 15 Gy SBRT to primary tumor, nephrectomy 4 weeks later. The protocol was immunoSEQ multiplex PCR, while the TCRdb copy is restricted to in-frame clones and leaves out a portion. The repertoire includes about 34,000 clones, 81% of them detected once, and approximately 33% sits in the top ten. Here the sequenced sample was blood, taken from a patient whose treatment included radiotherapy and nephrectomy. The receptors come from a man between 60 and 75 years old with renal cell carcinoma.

For the CDR3, the DNA is TGTGCCAGCAGCCCCCGTTCCCCAGGGCCCTCCTATAATTCACCCCTCCACTTT. Translation gives CASSPRSPGPSYNSPLHF. The chain links TRBV7-2 to TRBJ1-6; TRBD1 might be the D (5 bases). The ends were cut back, 5 bases at V and 0 bases at J, with 17 bases in the middle. The length of the CDR3 is 18 residues. Per germline, CDR1 SGHTA and CDR2 FQGNSA.

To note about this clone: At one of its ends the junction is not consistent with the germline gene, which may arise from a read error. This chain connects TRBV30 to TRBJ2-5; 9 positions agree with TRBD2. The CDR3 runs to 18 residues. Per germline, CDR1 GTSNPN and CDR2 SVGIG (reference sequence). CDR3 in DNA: TGTGCCTGGAGTAGGGGGCTAGCGGGGCTATCATACCAAGAGGCCCAGTACTTC. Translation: CAWSRGLAGLSYQEAQYF.

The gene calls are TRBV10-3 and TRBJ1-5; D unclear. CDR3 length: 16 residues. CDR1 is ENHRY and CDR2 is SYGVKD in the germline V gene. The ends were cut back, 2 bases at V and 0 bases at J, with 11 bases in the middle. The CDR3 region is CAISEGQTSSNQPQHF. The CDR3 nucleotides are TGTGCCATCAGTGAGGGGCAAACATCTAGCAATCAGCCCCAGCATTTT.

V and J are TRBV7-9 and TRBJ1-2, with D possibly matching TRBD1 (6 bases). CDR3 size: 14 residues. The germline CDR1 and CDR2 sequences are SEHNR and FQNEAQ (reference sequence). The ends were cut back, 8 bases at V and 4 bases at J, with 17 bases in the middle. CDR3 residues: CASQGGPTSYGYTF. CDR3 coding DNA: TGTGCCAGCCAAGGGGGGCCTACTTCCTATGGCTACACCTTC.

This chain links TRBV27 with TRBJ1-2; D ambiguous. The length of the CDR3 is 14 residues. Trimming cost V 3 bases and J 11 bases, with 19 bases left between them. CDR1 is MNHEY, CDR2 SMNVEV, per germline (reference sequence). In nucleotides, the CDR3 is TGTGCCAGCAGTTTTGGTAGAAGGCCTGATAGTTACACCTTC. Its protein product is CASSFGRRPDSYTF.

CDR3 nucleotides: TGTGCCAGCAGTGGACAGACGGGGGGGGATACGCAGTATTTT. As protein: CASSGQTGGDTQYF. The chain joins TRBV6-1 to TRBJ2-3; 8 bases fit TRBD2. This CDR3 spans 14 amino acids. Germline loops: CDR1 MNHNS, CDR2 SASEGT. V shed 4 bases, J shed 6 bases, and the junction held 6 bases outside the gene matches.

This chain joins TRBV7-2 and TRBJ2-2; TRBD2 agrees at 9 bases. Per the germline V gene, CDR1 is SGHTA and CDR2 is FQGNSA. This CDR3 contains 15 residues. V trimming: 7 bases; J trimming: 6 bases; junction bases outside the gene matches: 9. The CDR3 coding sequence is TGTGCCAGCACCAGTGGGAGCGGGAGGTCCGGGGAGCTGTTTTTT. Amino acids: CASTSGSGRSGELFF. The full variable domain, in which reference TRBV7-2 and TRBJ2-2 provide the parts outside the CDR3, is GAGVSQSPSNKVTEKGKDVELRCDPISGHTALYWYRQSLGQGLEFLIYFQGNSAPDKSGLPSDRFSAERTGGSVSTLTIQRTQQEDSAVYLCASTSGSGRSGELFFGEGSRLTVL.

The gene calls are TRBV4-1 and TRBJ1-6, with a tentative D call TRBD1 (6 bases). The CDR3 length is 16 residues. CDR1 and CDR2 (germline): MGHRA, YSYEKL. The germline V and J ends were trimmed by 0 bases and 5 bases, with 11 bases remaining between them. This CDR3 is CASSQDRGRDNSPLHF. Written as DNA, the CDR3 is TGCGCCAGCAGCCAAGACAGGGGTAGGGATAATTCACCCCTCCACTTT.

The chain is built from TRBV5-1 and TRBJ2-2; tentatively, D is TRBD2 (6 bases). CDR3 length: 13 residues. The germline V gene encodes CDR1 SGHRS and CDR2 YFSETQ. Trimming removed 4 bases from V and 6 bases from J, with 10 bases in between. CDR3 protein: CASSPGAAGELFF. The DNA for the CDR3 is TGCGCCAGCAGCCCGGGAGCGGCCGGGGAGCTGTTTTTT.

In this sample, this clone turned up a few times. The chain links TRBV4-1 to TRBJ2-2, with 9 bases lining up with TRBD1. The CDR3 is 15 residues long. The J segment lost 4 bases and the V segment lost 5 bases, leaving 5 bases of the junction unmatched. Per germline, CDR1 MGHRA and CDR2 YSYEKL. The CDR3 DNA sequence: TGCGCCAGCAGCTGGACAGGGGACCTCACCGGGGAGCTGTTTTTT. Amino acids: CASSWTGDLTGELFF.

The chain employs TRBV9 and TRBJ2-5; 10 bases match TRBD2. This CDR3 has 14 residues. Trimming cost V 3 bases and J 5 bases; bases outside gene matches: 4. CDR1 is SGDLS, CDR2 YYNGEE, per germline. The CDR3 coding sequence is TGTGCCAGCAGCGCTAGCGGGAGAGTGGAGACCCAGTACTTC. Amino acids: CASSASGRVETQYF.

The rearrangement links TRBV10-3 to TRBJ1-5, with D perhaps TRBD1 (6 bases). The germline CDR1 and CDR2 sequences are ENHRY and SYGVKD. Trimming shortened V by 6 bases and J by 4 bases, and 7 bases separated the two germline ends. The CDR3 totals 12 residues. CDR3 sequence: CAIRTGNQPQHF. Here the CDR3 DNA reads TGTGCCATCAGGACAGGAAATCAGCCCCAGCATTTT.